A selection of T cell receptor beta chains follows, all from one sample in a study of T cell responses to AZD1222 COVID-19 vaccine. Clones were sequenced by immunoSEQ multiplex PCR, and TCRdb holds only the in-frame ones, with some missing. Here the sample spans about 88,000 clones, approximately 88% being singletons. The source material was peripheral blood, sampled on day 0 of AZD1222 vaccination. These receptors were obtained from an adult in good health. The CDR3 runs from the conserved cysteine through the conserved F or W. Clone size is given for some rows only: seen once, a few or many times, or a class if the clone is expanded.

j_call: TRBJ2-5; v_call: TRBV7-2; clone_size: NA; cdr3_aa: CASSLRASEETQYF
j_call: TRBJ2-1; v_call: TRBV9; clone_size: NA; cdr3_aa: CASSVGGVYNEQFF
j_call: TRBJ2-7; v_call: TRBV7-9; clone_size: NA; cdr3_aa: CASSLADRAKQYF
j_call: TRBJ1-5; v_call: TRBV19; clone_size: NA; cdr3_aa: CASSPYNQPQHF
j_call: TRBJ1-2; v_call: TRBV25-1; clone_size: NA; cdr3_aa: CATKKQGGSGYTF
j_call: TRBJ1-3; v_call: TRBV19; clone_size: NA; cdr3_aa: CASREQRGSGNTIYF
j_call: TRBJ1-2; v_call: TRBV28; clone_size: NA; cdr3_aa: CASSFQDRGGYTF
j_call: TRBJ1-2; v_call: TRBV6-5; clone_size: NA; cdr3_aa: CASRAATGANYGYTF
j_call: TRBJ1-1; v_call: TRBV18; clone_size: NA; cdr3_aa: CASSAQGRAEAFF
j_call: TRBJ1-6; v_call: TRBV4-3; clone_size: NA; cdr3_aa: CASSRDRGGNSPLHF
j_call: TRBJ1-2; v_call: TRBV7-2; clone_size: NA; cdr3_aa: CASSLDRANYGYTF
j_call: TRBJ1-1; v_call: TRBV18; clone_size: NA; cdr3_aa: CASSPRRNTEAFF
j_call: TRBJ1-1; v_call: TRBV5-1; clone_size: once; cdr3_aa: CASSLLANTEAFF
j_call: TRBJ1-6; v_call: TRBV9; clone_size: NA; cdr3_aa: CASSVGQGGRDNSPLHF
j_call: TRBJ2-1; v_call: TRBV6-6; clone_size: NA; cdr3_aa: CASSYRGDPYNEQFF
j_call: TRBJ1-1; v_call: TRBV2; clone_size: NA; cdr3_aa: CASSQSKQGMNTEAFF
j_call: TRBJ1-2; v_call: TRBV12-5; clone_size: once; cdr3_aa: CASGLPTGRSYGYTF
j_call: TRBJ2-5; v_call: TRBV20-1; clone_size: once; cdr3_aa: CSASGELEETQYF
j_call: TRBJ1-5; v_call: TRBV2; clone_size: NA; cdr3_aa: CACRSALGNQPQHF
j_call: TRBJ1-1; v_call: TRBV13; clone_size: NA; cdr3_aa: CASSYISGAVPFF
j_call: TRBJ2-1; v_call: TRBV29-1; clone_size: NA; cdr3_aa: CSVMGGQGADEQFF
j_call: TRBJ1-2; v_call: TRBV6-5; clone_size: NA; cdr3_aa: CASTLDNLGYTF
j_call: TRBJ2-7; v_call: TRBV7-4; clone_size: NA; cdr3_aa: CASSLQGGYEQYF
j_call: TRBJ1-6; v_call: TRBV5-1; clone_size: NA; cdr3_aa: CASSVDRDDSPLHF
j_call: TRBJ2-7; v_call: TRBV7-9; clone_size: NA; cdr3_aa: CASSLEGHSYEQYF
j_call: TRBJ2-5; v_call: TRBV14; clone_size: NA; cdr3_aa: CASSQDGAGGTRETQYF
j_call: TRBJ1-3; v_call: TRBV12-3/TRBV12-4; clone_size: NA; cdr3_aa: CASSLWGANTIYF
j_call: TRBJ2-5; v_call: TRBV11-2; clone_size: NA; cdr3_aa: CASSFHMLLETQYF
j_call: TRBJ1-1; v_call: TRBV28; clone_size: NA; cdr3_aa: CASRGSSLLVANTEAFF
j_call: TRBJ1-5; v_call: TRBV4-1; clone_size: NA; cdr3_aa: CASTPSGGNQPQHF
j_call: TRBJ1-2; v_call: TRBV5-8; clone_size: NA; cdr3_aa: CASSLVMRGIYGYTF
j_call: TRBJ2-2; v_call: TRBV7-2; clone_size: NA; cdr3_aa: CASTPNPLPLGGELFF
j_call: TRBJ2-7; v_call: TRBV28; clone_size: NA; cdr3_aa: CASGRQPYEQYF
j_call: TRBJ2-7; v_call: TRBV3-1/TRBV3-2; clone_size: NA; cdr3_aa: CANSQGASGTAYEQYF
j_call: TRBJ1-2; v_call: TRBV19; clone_size: NA; cdr3_aa: CASSTPGQRANYGYTF
j_call: TRBJ2-7; v_call: TRBV7-2; clone_size: NA; cdr3_aa: CASSLAGGTAMSSYEQYF
j_call: TRBJ1-2; v_call: TRBV6-2/TRBV6-3; clone_size: NA; cdr3_aa: CASSRTGDNYGYTF
j_call: TRBJ2-7; v_call: TRBV2; clone_size: NA; cdr3_aa: CASSEAWGLAGSDDEQYF
j_call: TRBJ1-4; v_call: TRBV7-9; clone_size: NA; cdr3_aa: CASSLAWGGTNEKLFF
j_call: TRBJ2-3; v_call: TRBV7-9; clone_size: once; cdr3_aa: CASSSWARDGTDTQYF
j_call: TRBJ2-5; v_call: TRBV5-4; clone_size: few; cdr3_aa: CASSLEGAEETQYF
j_call: TRBJ1-2; v_call: TRBV27; clone_size: NA; cdr3_aa: CASRDRVGGYTF
j_call: TRBJ2-3; v_call: TRBV3-1/TRBV3-2; clone_size: NA; cdr3_aa: CASSPRDSPGDTQYF
j_call: TRBJ2-7; v_call: TRBV2; clone_size: NA; cdr3_aa: CASSPPGWGVNSYEQYF
j_call: TRBJ1-2; v_call: TRBV7-8; clone_size: NA; cdr3_aa: CASSLGGGYTF
j_call: TRBJ1-4; v_call: TRBV4-3; clone_size: once; cdr3_aa: CASSRAAGYNEKLFF
j_call: TRBJ2-7; v_call: TRBV13; clone_size: NA; cdr3_aa: CASSLRENEQYF
j_call: TRBJ1-2; v_call: TRBV11-1; clone_size: NA; cdr3_aa: CASSFERIGYGYTF
j_call: TRBJ2-3; v_call: TRBV29-1; clone_size: NA; cdr3_aa: CSVESPWTSGEYTQYF
j_call: TRBJ2-5; v_call: TRBV7-8; clone_size: NA; cdr3_aa: CASSSRTSGRTYEETQYF
j_call: TRBJ2-1; v_call: TRBV6-2/TRBV6-3; clone_size: once; cdr3_aa: CASSYSRVYEQFF
j_call: TRBJ2-1; v_call: TRBV6-2/TRBV6-3; clone_size: NA; cdr3_aa: CASSSYPPPWEQFF
j_call: TRBJ2-7; v_call: TRBV5-1; clone_size: NA; cdr3_aa: CASSPEAGGSYEQYF
j_call: TRBJ1-4; v_call: TRBV5-5; clone_size: NA; cdr3_aa: CASSLSGTWGEKLFF
j_call: TRBJ1-6; v_call: TRBV2; clone_size: NA; cdr3_aa: CASSPDRGAENSPLHF